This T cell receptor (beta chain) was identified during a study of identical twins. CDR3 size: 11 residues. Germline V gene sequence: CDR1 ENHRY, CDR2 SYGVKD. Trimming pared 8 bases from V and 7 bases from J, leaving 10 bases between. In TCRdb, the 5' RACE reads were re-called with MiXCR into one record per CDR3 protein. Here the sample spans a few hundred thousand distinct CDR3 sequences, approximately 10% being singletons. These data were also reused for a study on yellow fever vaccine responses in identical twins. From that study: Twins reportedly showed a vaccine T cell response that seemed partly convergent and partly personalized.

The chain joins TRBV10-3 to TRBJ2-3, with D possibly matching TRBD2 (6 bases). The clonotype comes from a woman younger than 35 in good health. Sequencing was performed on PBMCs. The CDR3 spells CAIGGGNTQYF. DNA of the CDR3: TGTGCCATCGGGGGAGGAAATACGCAGTATTTT.